This entry lists 27 T cell receptor beta chains sequenced from one sample in a study of cytomegalovirus exposure and HLA in healthy donors. PCR was performed using 60 Vbeta and 13 Jbeta primers. Profiling relied on immunoSEQ multiplex PCR, and the TCRdb table lists in-frame clones only, not all of them. Here the sample spans around 200,000 clones, about 80% being singletons. Sequenced: PBMCs. The receptors shown here come from a boy aged 5-17 years in good health and CMV-seronegative.

V usage is TRBV5-6 and J usage is TRBJ1-2; perhaps TRBD1 as D (6 bases). The V end lost 1 base, the J end lost 4 bases, and 14 bases lay between the germline ends. From germline, CDR1 is SGHDT and CDR2 YYEEEE. CDR3 length equals 15 residues. CDR3 bases: TGTGCCAGCAGCTTGTATGAAGGGGGGGGCTATGGCTACACCTTC. Its protein is CASSLYEGGGYGYTF. Using reference TRBV5-6 and TRBJ1-2 for the parts outside the CDR3, the full variable domain is DAGVTQSPTHLIKTRGQQVTLRCSPKSGHDTVSWYQQALGQGPQFIFQYYEEEERQRGNFPDRFSGHQFPNYSSELNVNALLLGDSALYLCASSLYEGGGYGYTFGSGTRLTVV.

The count of this clone is one. The V gene is TRBV19, the J gene TRBJ2-5; 8 bases line up with TRBD2. From germline, CDR1 is LNHDA and CDR2 SQIVND (reference sequence). The CDR3 extends over 15 amino acids. V gave up 3 bases and J gave up 7 bases; unmatched junction bases: 10. The CDR3 spells CASSIGERGTWTQYF. In DNA, the CDR3 is TGTGCCAGTAGTATTGGGGAGCGGGGGACATGGACCCAGTACTTC.

The V call is TRBV6-5, the J call TRBJ1-4, with D possibly matching TRBD1 (6 bases). Germline CDR1 reads MNHEY; CDR2 reads SVGAGI. V was cut by 6 bases and J by 7 bases, with 12 bases left in between. The CDR3 consists of 13 residues. The CDR3 DNA reads as TGTGCCAGCAGCGAGGGACATACTGAAAAACTGTTTTTT. Encoded protein: CASSEGHTEKLFF.

The chain is built from TRBV6-1 and TRBJ1-6; 11 bases are shared with TRBD1. Germline CDR1 reads MNHNS; CDR2 reads SASEGT. J gave up 7 bases and V 3 bases, and 8 bases lay outside the gene matches. The CDR3 is made up of 17 amino acids. In DNA form, the CDR3 reads TGTGCCAGCAGTGATGGGACAGGGGGTACGGGGAATTCACCCCTCCACTTT. Amino acids: CASSDGTGGTGNSPLHF.

The chain uses TRBV6-1 and TRBJ1-3; D unclear. Looked up from germline, CDR1 is MNHNS and CDR2 is SASEGT. There are 12 residues in the CDR3. The V end was cut by 8 bases, the J end by 3 bases, with 8 bases between. In nucleotides, the CDR3 is TGTGCCAGCCGGCGGGATGGAAACACCATATATTTT. Amino acids: CASRRDGNTIYF.

The rearrangement joins TRBV18 to TRBJ2-3; 7 bases map to TRBD1. The CDR3 has 18 amino acids. Germline assignment: CDR1 KGHSH and CDR2 LQKENI. V shed 2 bases and J 0 bases; nucleotides not matched to a gene: 11. The CDR3 nucleotides are TGTGCCAGCTCACCATGGATTCGACAGGGCTCTAGCACAGATACGCAGTATTTT. The encoded protein is CASSPWIRQGSSTDTQYF.

This clone turned up a few times. V gene TRBV6-6 combines with J gene TRBJ1-3; D gene ambiguous. Germline CDR1 and CDR2: MNHNY and SVGAGI (reference sequence). The CDR3 extends over 12 amino acids. V was trimmed by 8 bases and J by 0 bases, leaving 5 bases between them. CDR3 sequence: CASGSSGNTIYF. In DNA, the CDR3 is TGTGCCAGCGGTAGCTCTGGAAACACCATATATTTT.

The V call is TRBV7-3, the J call TRBJ2-1; D is uncertain. The CDR3 totals 13 residues. V was clipped by 5 bases and J by 7 bases, with 12 bases between them. The germline V gene encodes CDR1 SGHTA and CDR2 FQGTGA. CDR3 DNA sequence: TGTGCCAGCAGCCCCCTTCCCCTAAATGAGCAGTTCTTC. Protein: CASSPLPLNEQFF.

The chain couples TRBV19 to TRBJ1-1; D perhaps matches TRBD1 (5 bases). The V end lost 7 bases, the J end lost 5 bases, and 14 bases lay between the germline ends. The CDR3 totals 13 residues. Germline loops: CDR1 LNHDA, CDR2 SQIVND (reference sequence). The CDR3 DNA sequence: TGTGCCAGTATTAGTACCGGGGGTACTGAAGCTTTCTTT. It codes for CASISTGGTEAFF.

This chain connects TRBV9 to TRBJ2-5; no definite D call. Trimming took off 0 bases at V and 4 bases at J, with 13 bases between the two ends. The CDR3 is 15 residues long. Per the germline V gene, CDR1 is SGDLS and CDR2 is YYNGEE. The CDR3 nucleotides are TGTGCCAGCAGCGTAGATGAACAGCCTGGAGAGACCCAGTACTTC. Translation: CASSVDEQPGETQYF.

V is TRBV5-4 and J is TRBJ1-2, with TRBD1 matching 7 bases. The CDR3 runs to 14 residues. Germline CDR1 reads SGHNT; CDR2 reads YYREEE (reference sequence). The ends lost 1 base at V and 8 bases at J; junction bases unmatched: 8. In nucleotides, the CDR3 is TGTGCCAGCAGCTTGAACGACAGGGTAGTCGGCTACACCTTC. Translating it yields CASSLNDRVVGYTF.

This clone was observed a single time. The V and J genes are TRBV5-4 and TRBJ2-5; the D gene is possibly TRBD2 (6 bases). Trimming pared 1 base from V and 4 bases from J, leaving 14 bases between. Germline V gene data show CDR1 as SGHNT and CDR2 as YYREEE (reference sequence). The CDR3 sequence is 15 residues long. CDR3 DNA sequence: TGTGCCAGCAGCTTGAGGGCCAGGGAGGTAGAGACCCAGTACTTC. Translated, it gives CASSLRAREVETQYF.

V is TRBV4-1 and J is TRBJ2-7, with D maybe TRBD1 (5 bases). The V end was cut by 0 bases, the J end by 5 bases, with 11 bases between. CDR1 and CDR2 (germline): MGHRA, YSYEKL. The CDR3 spans 14 residues. DNA for the CDR3: TGCGCCAGCAGCCAAGATGTAGGGGCCAACGAGCAGTACTTC. As protein: CASSQDVGANEQYF.

The chain joins TRBV11-1 to TRBJ2-7; 7 bases fit TRBD1. In germline, CDR1 is SGHAT, CDR2 FQDESV (reference sequence). This CDR3 spans 15 amino acids. V was clipped by 4 bases and J by 4 bases; unmatched bases: 10. The CDR3 reads CASSSDGTVSYEQYF. CDR3 DNA sequence: TGTGCCAGCAGCTCCGATGGGACAGTATCTTACGAGCAGTACTTC.

The sample holds one count of this clone. CDR3 residues: CASSLDGRTNQPQHF. CDR3 in DNA: TGTGCCAGCAGCTTAGACGGTCGTACCAATCAGCCCCAGCATTTT. The V and J genes are TRBV11-2 and TRBJ1-5, with unresolved D. CDR1 and CDR2 from the germline V gene are SGHAT and FQNNGV. CDR3 size: 15 residues. Trimming cost V 0 bases and J 3 bases, with 9 bases left between them.

J is TRBJ1-2 and V is TRBV6-5, with 10 positions matching TRBD1. V gave up 6 bases and J gave up 8 bases; unmatched junction bases: 6. Germline CDR1 is MNHEY and CDR2 is SVGAGI. The CDR3 contains 13 residues. CDR3 nucleotide sequence: TGTGCCAGCAGGGACAGGGGGGGAGGCGGCTACACCTTC. Amino acid sequence: CASRDRGGGGYTF.

The rearrangement links TRBV7-9 to TRBJ2-5, with TRBD2 matching 7 bases. Trimming took 4 bases from V and 5 from J; bases not matched to a gene: 13. The CDR3 consists of 16 residues. CDR1 and CDR2 from the germline V gene are SEHNR and FQNEAQ (reference sequence). CDR3 sequence (DNA): TGTGCCAGCAGCTCCCCGGAGCGGGGCCTGAGGGAGACCCAGTACTTC. It encodes CASSSPERGLRETQYF.

In its sample, this clone was seen once. V usage is TRBV7-3 and J usage is TRBJ2-7; 8 positions agree with TRBD1. Germline V lookup: CDR1 SGHTA, CDR2 FQGTGA. This CDR3 region has 15 residues. Trimming at V came to 4 bases and at J to 0 bases, leaving 5 bases not matched to a gene. The CDR3 sequence: CASSSSDRASYEQYF. The CDR3 region has the DNA TGTGCCAGCAGCTCCTCGGACAGGGCCTCCTACGAGCAGTACTTC.

The gene calls are TRBV6-5 and TRBJ2-2; TRBD2 matches 11 bases. The CDR3 is 16 amino acids. V lost 0 bases to trimming and J lost 9 bases; unmatched junction nucleotides: 6. Germline V gene lookup returns CDR1 MNHEY and CDR2 SVGAGI. CDR3 protein: CASSYSASGRLRELFF. The CDR3 DNA is TGTGCCAGCAGTTACTCAGCTAGCGGGAGGCTCCGGGAGCTGTTTTTT.

J is TRBJ1-4 and V is TRBV7-2, with unresolved D. The CDR3 is made up of 14 amino acids. Trimming removed 1 base at V and 11 bases at J, with 14 bases between. CDR1 and CDR2 from the germline V gene are SGHTA and FQGNSA. CDR3 sequence (DNA): TGTGCCAGCAGCTTAGAAGATCGACTCGGGAAACTGTTTTTT. Translated: CASSLEDRLGKLFF.

This clone was detected a few times. The rearrangement joins TRBV11-2 to TRBJ1-2; D may be TRBD1 (5 bases). The CDR3 consists of 14 residues. V dropped 5 bases and J dropped 3 bases, with 13 bases sitting between them. CDR1 is SGHAT, CDR2 FQNNGV, per germline. This CDR3 is CASSRAGGDYGYTF. The CDR3 bases are TGTGCCAGCAGCCGGGCCGGGGGGGACTATGGCTACACCTTC.

The chain employs TRBV30 and TRBJ2-7, with D perhaps matching TRBD2 (5 bases). Germline values: CDR1 GTSNPN, CDR2 SVGIG (reference sequence). V lost 0 bases and J lost 4, with 13 bases in between. The CDR3 has 14 residues. Here the CDR3 DNA reads TGTGCCTGGAGTGTGTCTGCGGCGGGTTACGAGCAGTACTTC. Translating gives CAWSVSAAGYEQYF.

The chain carries TRBV11-2 and TRBJ1-3; tentative D call: TRBD1 (6 bases). The CDR3 is 17 residues long. Trimming left V 0 bases short and J 3 bases short, with 15 bases between. Germline V gene sequence: CDR1 SGHAT, CDR2 FQNNGV. The CDR3 here is CASSLEGGGFFGNTIYF. The CDR3 nucleotides are TGTGCCAGCAGCTTAGAAGGTGGGGGCTTCTTTGGAAACACCATATATTTT.

The V and J genes are TRBV7-9 and TRBJ1-2, with D unresolved. The germline CDR1 and CDR2 sequences are SEHNR and FQNEAQ (reference sequence). The CDR3 has 14 residues. V lost 8 bases and J 3 bases, leaving 16 bases between the germline ends. Here the CDR3 DNA reads TGTGCCAGCGCTCCGGCGGGCAGAGACTATGGCTACACCTTC. It is translated as CASAPAGRDYGYTF.

The chain uses TRBV19 and TRBJ2-3; tentative D call: TRBD2 (5 bases). The V gene lost 7 bases and the J gene lost 3 bases, with 14 bases spanning the gap. The CDR3 runs to 14 residues. The V gene's germline CDR1 is LNHDA and CDR2 SQIVND (reference sequence). CDR3 bases: TGTGCCAGTACCCCCGCCGGGGAAACAGATACGCAGTATTTT. It codes for CASTPAGETDTQYF.

The rearrangement links TRBV5-8 to TRBJ1-2, with 7 bases fitting TRBD1. The CDR3 is 14 residues long. Germline-derived CDR1 and CDR2 are SGHTS and YDEGEE. J gave up 2 bases and V 4 bases, and 5 bases lay outside the gene matches. The CDR3 DNA reads as TGTGCCAGCAGCAAGACAGGGCTAAACTATGGCTACACCTTC. It translates to CASSKTGLNYGYTF. Full variable domain (rest looked up from reference TRBV5-8 and TRBJ1-2): EAGVTQSPTHLIKTRGQQATLRCSPISGHTSVYWYQQALGLGLQFLLWYDEGEERNRGNFPPRFSGRQFPNYSSELNVNALELEDSALYLCASSKTGLNYGYTFGSGTRLTVV.

The rearrangement uses TRBV11-2 and TRBJ2-7; D is uncertain. The CDR3 has 17 residues. Germline assignment: CDR1 SGHAT and CDR2 FQNNGV. V lost 5 bases to trimming and J lost 0 bases, with 20 bases between them. This CDR3 is CASSLDRGVYFSYEQYF. For the CDR3, the DNA is TGTGCCAGCAGCCTTGACCGAGGCGTTTACTTCTCCTACGAGCAGTACTTC. The complete variable domain, with remaining parts taken from reference TRBV11-2 and TRBJ2-7, reads EAGVAQSPRYKIIEKRQSVAFWCNPISGHATLYWYQQILGQGPKLLIQFQNNGVVDDSQLPKDRFSAERLKGVDSTLKIQPAKLEDSAVYLCASSLDRGVYFSYEQYFGPGTRLTVT.